This T cell receptor (beta chain) was profiled in a study of siplizumab effects on memory and regulatory T cells. After removal of 4 bases from V and 2 bases from J, the junction contained 6 bases not matched to a gene. The CDR3 totals 15 residues. Germline CDR1 and CDR2: SGHDN and FVKESK. Roughly 10^5 TCR templates underwent assay in each sample. The repertoire was sequenced with immunoSEQ multiplex PCR; TCRdb's copy has only in-frame clones and lacks some. Here the sample spans about 100,000 clones, about nine tenths being singletons. Sequences were obtained from CD4+ T cells sorted from blood. The chain has TRBV14 and TRBJ2-5; 8 bases agree with TRBD1. The sequence derives from a human donor in good health. The CDR3: CASSPRQGKQETQYF. In DNA, the CDR3 is TGTGCCAGCAGCCCAAGACAGGGGAAACAAGAGACCCAGTACTTC. Filled out from reference TRBV14 and TRBJ2-5, the complete variable domain reads EAGVTQFPSHSVIEKGQTVTLRCDPISGHDNLYWYRRVMGKEIKFLLHFVKESKQDESGMPNNRFLAERTGGTYSTLKVQPAELEDSGVYFCASSPRQGKQETQYFGPGTRLLVL.